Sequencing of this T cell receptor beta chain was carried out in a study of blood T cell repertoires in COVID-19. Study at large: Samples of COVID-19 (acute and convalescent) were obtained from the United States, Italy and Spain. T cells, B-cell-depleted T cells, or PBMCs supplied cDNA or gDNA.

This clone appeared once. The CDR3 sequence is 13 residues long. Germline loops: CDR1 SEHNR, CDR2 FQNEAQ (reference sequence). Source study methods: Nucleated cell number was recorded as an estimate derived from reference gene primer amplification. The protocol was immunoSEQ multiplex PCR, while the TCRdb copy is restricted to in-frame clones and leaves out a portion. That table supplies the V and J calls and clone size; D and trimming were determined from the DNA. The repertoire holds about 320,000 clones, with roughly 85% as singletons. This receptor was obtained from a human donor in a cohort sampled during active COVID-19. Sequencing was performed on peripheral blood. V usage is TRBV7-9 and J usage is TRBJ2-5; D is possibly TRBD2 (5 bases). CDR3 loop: CAIQRGFGETQYF. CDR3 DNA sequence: TGTGCTATCCAACGGGGTTTTGGGGAGACCCAGTACTTC.